One sample yielded the 28 T cell receptor beta chains listed below, sequenced in a study of shared T cell receptors in the human thymus. Method: immunoSEQ multiplex PCR; TCRdb's copy keeps in-frame clones and lacks some. The sample includes roughly 710,000 clones, approximately 83% of them seen just once. This sample was also put to use in a study of human thymus T cells.

Sequenced material: thymocytes. The receptors come from a girl under three years old with a congenital heart defect.

The J gene is TRBJ1-6, the V gene TRBV6-6; 9 bases are a match to TRBD1. CDR3 length: 15 residues. Germline values: CDR1 MNHNY, CDR2 SVGAGI (reference sequence). The junction had 5 bases not matched to a gene; V was cut back by 3 bases and J by 8 bases. CDR3 in amino acids: CASSYSDRGDSPLHF. The CDR3 DNA is TGTGCCAGCAGTTATTCGGACAGGGGCGATTCACCCCTCCACTTT.

The table lists this clone with a few counts. J is TRBJ2-7 and V is TRBV14; 8 bases map to TRBD2. The CDR3 runs 15 residues. Germline CDR1 SGHDN, CDR2 FVKESK. J gave up 0 bases and V 4 bases, and 5 bases lay outside the gene matches. CDR3 nucleotides: TGTGCCAGCAGCCCGGGGACTAGGAACTCCTACGAGCAGTACTTC. It translates to CASSPGTRNSYEQYF.

CDR3 region: CARTGTGDLYGYTF. The CDR3 coding sequence is TGTGCCCGAACTGGGACAGGGGACCTCTATGGCTACACCTTC. This chain uses TRBV30 with TRBJ1-2; 10 positions agree with TRBD1. This CDR3 comprises 14 residues. V shed 8 bases, J shed 4 bases, and the junction held 10 bases outside the gene matches. Germline V lookup: CDR1 GTSNPN, CDR2 SVGIG (reference sequence).

V is TRBV7-9 and J is TRBJ2-3, with 8 bases that match TRBD1. The V segment lost 7 bases and the J segment 7 bases; nucleotides outside the gene matches: 22. The germline CDR1 and CDR2 sequences are SEHNR and FQNEAQ (reference sequence). This CDR3 comprises 18 residues. This CDR3 is CASNPKSLGRTGWNTQYF. CDR3 bases: TGTGCCAGCAACCCTAAGTCTCTGGGGAGGACAGGGTGGAATACGCAGTATTTT.

CDR3 in amino acids: CASSLYRALSTEAFF. The CDR3 nucleotides are TGCGCCAGCAGTTTGTACAGGGCCCTGAGCACTGAAGCTTTCTTT. This chain joins TRBV5-1 and TRBJ1-1, with TRBD1 as a possible D gene (6 bases). V lost 5 bases and J lost 4, with 18 bases in between. The CDR3 sequence is 15 residues long. Germline lookup yields CDR1 SGHRS and CDR2 YFSETQ.

The J gene is TRBJ2-2, the V gene TRBV29-1; no clear D gene. The CDR3 is made up of 12 amino acids. CDR1 and CDR2 (germline): SQVTM, ANQGSEA. The V and J ends lost 5 bases and 5 bases respectively, with 9 bases between them. CDR3 in amino acids: CSVPLLTGELFF. CDR3 DNA sequence: TGCAGCGTTCCCCTCTTGACCGGGGAGCTGTTTTTT.

The chain combines TRBV5-5 with TRBJ1-1; 8 nucleotides line up with TRBD1. Germline V gene sequence: CDR1 SGHKS, CDR2 YYEKEE (reference sequence). The CDR3 runs 14 residues. The V gene end was trimmed by 2 bases and the J gene end by 4 bases; junction bases not matched to a gene: 4. CDR3: CASSLTGGSTEAFF. CDR3 bases: TGTGCCAGCAGCTTAACAGGGGGGAGCACTGAAGCTTTCTTT.

This clone has only a few counts. The rearrangement uses TRBV4-1 and TRBJ2-1, with D perhaps TRBD1 (6 bases). There are 18 residues in the CDR3. The ends were cut back, 0 bases at V and 4 bases at J, with 19 bases in the middle. From germline, CDR1 is MGHRA and CDR2 YSYEKL. The CDR3 is CASSQDVFIRTAYNEQFF. The CDR3 bases are TGCGCCAGCAGCCAAGATGTCTTTATCAGGACAGCTTACAATGAGCAGTTCTTC.

The CDR3 is CASSSIKQGWTGELFF. For the CDR3, the DNA is TGTGCCAGCAGTTCAATCAAACAGGGGTGGACCGGGGAGCTGTTTTTT. The V call is TRBV28, the J call TRBJ2-2; 7 bases fit TRBD1. Per the germline V gene, CDR1 is MDHEN and CDR2 is SYDVKM. V lost 4 bases to trimming and J lost 5 bases; unmatched junction nucleotides: 10. The CDR3 runs to 16 residues.

V is TRBV5-1 and J is TRBJ2-7; tentatively, D is TRBD1 (6 bases). V was shortened by 7 bases and J by 3 bases, with 20 bases between the two germline ends. Germline CDR1 and CDR2: SGHRS and YFSETQ. This CDR3 spans 15 amino acids. The CDR3 bases are TGCGCCAGCCCGTACGTGGCAGGGGTTTACTACGAGCAGTACTTC. This gives the protein CASPYVAGVYYEQYF.

The chain has TRBV4-1 and TRBJ2-1, with TRBD2 as a possible D gene (5 bases). This CDR3 spans 16 amino acids. CDR1 MGHRA and CDR2 YSYEKL come from the germline V gene. V dropped 0 bases and J dropped 0 bases, with 9 bases sitting between them. CDR3 loop: CASSQDPGNSYNEQFF. The CDR3, as DNA: TGCGCCAGCAGCCAAGATCCCGGGAACTCCTACAATGAGCAGTTCTTC.

J is TRBJ1-2 and V is TRBV6-1, with 7 bases that match TRBD1. Trimming removed 4 bases from V and 3 bases from J; junction bases left unmatched: 5. The CDR3 has 14 amino acids. From germline, CDR1 is MNHNS and CDR2 SASEGT. This chain's CDR3 is CASSAGTAYYGYTF. Written as DNA, the CDR3 is TGTGCCAGCAGTGCAGGGACAGCTTACTATGGCTACACCTTC.

With respect to this clone: The sample contains more than one DNA sequence encoding this CDR3. The chain links TRBV28 to TRBJ1-6; D is unresolved. Looked up from germline, CDR1 is MDHEN and CDR2 is SYDVKM. This CDR3 is 16 amino acids long. V was shortened by 2 bases and J by 4 bases, with 12 bases between the two germline ends. In DNA form, the CDR3 reads TGTGCCAGCAGTTTAGGGTCCGCAGGATATAATTCACCCCTCCACTTT. Translated, it gives CASSLGSAGYNSPLHF.

The chain has TRBV27 and TRBJ2-2; perhaps TRBD1 as D (7 bases). Germline V gene sequence: CDR1 MNHEY, CDR2 SMNVEV (reference sequence). V was shortened by 5 bases and J by 5 bases, with 15 bases between the two germline ends. The CDR3 is 15 residues long. CDR3 coding DNA: TGTGCCAGCAGTGAAACAGGGGCGGGAACCGGGGAGCTGTTTTTT. Protein product: CASSETGAGTGELFF.

The CDR3 reads CASSSTRTGGPYEQYF. The CDR3 DNA reads as TGTGCCAGCAGTTCTACTAGGACAGGCGGACCCTACGAGCAGTACTTC. The rearrangement joins TRBV6-6 to TRBJ2-7; 7 bases line up with TRBD1. The J segment lost 2 bases and the V segment lost 4 bases, leaving 11 bases of the junction unmatched. CDR3 size: 16 residues. Germline V gene data show CDR1 as MNHNY and CDR2 as SVGAGI (reference sequence).

The V gene is TRBV7-9, the J gene TRBJ1-4, with D maybe TRBD1 (5 bases). This CDR3 has 15 residues. V was shortened by 0 bases and J by 7 bases, with 12 bases between the two germline ends. Germline CDR1 and CDR2: SEHNR and FQNEAQ (reference sequence). CDR3 residues: CASSLAWGDVEKLFF. For the CDR3, the DNA is TGTGCCAGCAGCTTAGCTTGGGGGGATGTTGAAAAACTGTTTTTT.

The chain joins TRBV18 to TRBJ2-2; 8 bases match TRBD1. This CDR3 region has 18 residues. From germline, CDR1 is KGHSH and CDR2 LQKENI. V gave up 1 base and J gave up 2 bases; unmatched junction bases: 9. CDR3 protein: CASSPLPGTGPNTGELFF. The CDR3 region has the DNA TGTGCCAGCTCACCACTACCCGGGACAGGCCCTAACACCGGGGAGCTGTTTTTT. Based on the CDR3 plus reference TRBV18 and TRBJ2-2, the full variable domain is NAGVMQNPRHLVRRRGQEARLRCSPMKGHSHVYWYRQLPEEGLKFMVYLQKENIIDESGMPKERFSAEFPKEGPSILRIQQVVRGDSAAYFCASSPLPGTGPNTGELFFGEGSRLTVL.

The sample holds one count of this clone. The chain is built from TRBV11-2 and TRBJ1-2; 8 positions match TRBD1. CDR3 length: 11 amino acids. Germline CDR1 SGHAT, CDR2 FQNNGV. V was pared by 7 bases and J by 12 bases, with 7 bases of the junction left unmatched. The CDR3: CASTPDRADTF. The CDR3 nucleotides are TGTGCCAGCACCCCGGACAGGGCAGACACCTTC.

The chain employs TRBV5-1 and TRBJ1-6; D perhaps matches TRBD1 (5 bases). Trimming pared 1 base from V and 0 bases from J, leaving 14 bases between. Per the germline V gene, CDR1 is SGHRS and CDR2 is YFSETQ. The CDR3 contains 18 residues. CDR3 coding DNA: TGCGCCAGCAGCTTGTTTACAGGTTCTAGCTCCTATAATTCACCCCTCCACTTT. Its protein product is CASSLFTGSSSYNSPLHF. Drawing the rest from reference TRBV5-1 and TRBJ1-6, the complete variable domain is KAGVTQTPRYLIKTRGQQVTLSCSPISGHRSVSWYQQTPGQGLQFLFEYFSETQRNKGNFPGRFSGRQFSNSRSEMNVSTLELGDSALYLCASSLFTGSSSYNSPLHFGNGTRLTVT.

CDR3 in amino acids: CASSGGQGKSYEQYF. In DNA, the CDR3 is TGTGCCAGCAGTGGGGGACAGGGAAAAAGTTACGAGCAGTACTTC. The chain combines TRBV6-1 with TRBJ2-7; TRBD1 matches at 9 bases. The V segment lost 4 bases and the J segment 4 bases; nucleotides outside the gene matches: 8. The CDR3 extends over 15 amino acids. The germline V gene encodes CDR1 MNHNS and CDR2 SASEGT.

The chain recombines TRBV28 with TRBJ1-1; the D is unclear. Germline CDR1 MDHEN, CDR2 SYDVKM. The CDR3 sequence is 17 residues long. The V gene lost 7 bases and the J gene lost 9 bases, with 30 bases spanning the gap. The CDR3 loop reads CASTPSGRTRPPGKAFF. The DNA of the CDR3 is TGTGCCAGCACCCCGAGCGGCAGGACGAGACCCCCGGGCAAAGCTTTCTTT.

The chain links TRBV5-4 to TRBJ1-4; no clear D gene. The CDR3 sequence is 15 residues long. The V end was cut by 4 bases, the J end by 0 bases, with 10 bases between. Per germline, CDR1 SGHNT and CDR2 YYREEE (reference sequence). CDR3 nucleotide sequence: TGTGCCAGCAGCCAAGGACTATCAACTAATGAAAAACTGTTTTTT. It translates to CASSQGLSTNEKLFF.

V usage is TRBV28 and J usage is TRBJ1-2; 7 bases are shared with TRBD1. The CDR3 contains 19 residues. Germline V lookup: CDR1 MDHEN, CDR2 SYDVKM. The trim removed 6 bases at V and 0 bases at J, leaving 19 bases unmatched. This CDR3 reads CASRNPVDRAYPSNYGYTF. In nucleotides, the CDR3 is TGTGCCAGCAGAAACCCCGTTGACAGGGCCTATCCTTCTAACTATGGCTACACCTTC.

The J gene is TRBJ1-2, the V gene TRBV7-2; 10 bases align to TRBD1. The CDR3 contains 18 residues. V shed 1 base, J shed 1 base, and the junction held 9 bases outside the gene matches. Germline V CDR1 and CDR2: SGHTA, FQGNSA. The CDR3 region has the DNA TGTGCCAGCAGCTTAGTCCCGCGACAGGGGGCGGTTAACTATGGCTACACCTTC. Encoded protein: CASSLVPRQGAVNYGYTF.

V is TRBV7-7 and J is TRBJ2-1, with TRBD1 matching over 9 bases. Germline V gene lookup returns CDR1 SSHAT and CDR2 FNYEAQ (reference sequence). The CDR3 is 16 residues long. With V trimmed by 5 bases and J by 7 bases, 12 bases remained unmatched. The CDR3 sequence is CASSPEGQGNRNEQFF. The CDR3 DNA sequence: TGTGCCAGCAGCCCCGAGGGACAGGGAAATCGGAATGAGCAGTTCTTC.

The CDR3 DNA sequence: TGTGCCAGCAGCGCCAACCCCGGGACAGGGGAGTTTAATGAGCAGTTCTTC. Residues: CASSANPGTGEFNEQFF. The genes are TRBV21-1 and TRBJ2-1; TRBD1 reflects the table's D call only, with no check against the DNA. TRBV21-1 is a pseudogene. The CDR3 has 17 residues.

This clone was detected only a few times. This chain uses TRBV5-6 with TRBJ2-7; D is possibly TRBD1 (5 bases). V lost 0 bases and J lost 0, with 10 bases in between. The CDR3 consists of 15 residues. Germline values: CDR1 SGHDT, CDR2 YYEEEE. The CDR3 is CASSLVSQGSYEQYF. The CDR3 region has the DNA TGTGCCAGCAGCTTGGTGTCCCAGGGCTCCTACGAGCAGTACTTC.

The chain combines TRBV9 with TRBJ2-7, with 7 positions matching TRBD1. This CDR3 is 14 amino acids long. CDR1 is SGDLS and CDR2 is YYNGEE in the germline V gene. The V and J ends lost 2 bases and 7 bases, in that order; junction bases with no gene match: 9. The CDR3 protein is CASSVDRVIGEQYF. For the CDR3, the DNA is TGTGCCAGCAGCGTCGACAGGGTGATCGGTGAGCAGTACTTC.